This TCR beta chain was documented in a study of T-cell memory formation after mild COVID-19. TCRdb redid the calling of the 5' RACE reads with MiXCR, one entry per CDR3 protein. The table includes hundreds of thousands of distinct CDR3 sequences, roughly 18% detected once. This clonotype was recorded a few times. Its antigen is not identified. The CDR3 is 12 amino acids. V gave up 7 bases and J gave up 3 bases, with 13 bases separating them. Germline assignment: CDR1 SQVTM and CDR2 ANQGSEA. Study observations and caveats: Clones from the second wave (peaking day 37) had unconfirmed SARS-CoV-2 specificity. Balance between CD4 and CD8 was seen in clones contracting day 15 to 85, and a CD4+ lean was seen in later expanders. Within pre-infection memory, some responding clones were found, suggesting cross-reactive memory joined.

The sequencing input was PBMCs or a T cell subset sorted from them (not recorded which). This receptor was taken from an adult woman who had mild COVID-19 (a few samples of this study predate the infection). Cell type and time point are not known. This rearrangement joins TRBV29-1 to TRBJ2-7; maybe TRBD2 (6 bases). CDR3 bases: TGCAGCGCTTCGGGAGATTTCTACGAGCAGTACTTC. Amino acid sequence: CSASGDFYEQYF.